Presented here are 14 T cell receptor beta chains from one specimen sequenced in a study of shared clonotypes between healthy human individuals. Repertoires were generated with immunoSEQ multiplex PCR, while TCRdb's copy carries only in-frame clones and drops some. The sample lists fewer than 650,000 clones; around three quarters were seen once. The sequenced sample consisted of PBMCs. The receptors derive from a woman aged 40 to 50 in good health. Some clones in this sample may be carry-over from other donors' samples.

The chain carries TRBV13 and TRBJ1-6; D is unresolved. Looked up from germline, CDR1 is PRHDT and CDR2 is FYEKMQ (reference sequence). The V end was cut by 1 base, the J end by 8 bases, with 3 bases between. The CDR3 covers 12 residues. CDR3 protein: CASSLAHSPLHF. CDR3 sequence (DNA): TGTGCCAGCAGCTTAGCCCATTCACCCCTCCACTTT.

This clone has just a few counts. The V gene is TRBV7-3, the J gene TRBJ1-1; D is undetermined. In germline, CDR1 is SGHTA, CDR2 FQGTGA. The CDR3 contains 13 residues. V lost 2 bases to trimming and J lost 0 bases, with 4 bases between them. CDR3 amino acids: CASSLRMNTEAFF. The CDR3 DNA is TGTGCCAGCAGCTTACGTATGAACACTGAAGCTTTCTTT.

The chain couples TRBV9 to TRBJ1-2, with a tentative D call TRBD1 (5 bases). The V and J ends lost 4 bases and 0 bases respectively, with 13 bases between them. The CDR3 totals 15 residues. Germline CDR1 is SGDLS and CDR2 is YYNGEE. CDR3 loop: CASSPRGESNYGYTF. Written as DNA, the CDR3 is TGTGCCAGCAGCCCCCGAGGGGAGTCTAACTATGGCTACACCTTC.

The CDR3 loop reads CASSTGQGANYGYTF. The CDR3 DNA reads as TGCGCCAGCAGCACTGGACAGGGGGCGAACTATGGCTACACCTTC. The genes are TRBV5-1 and TRBJ1-2, with TRBD1 matching 11 bases. CDR1 SGHRS and CDR2 YFSETQ come from the germline V gene. The CDR3 runs to 15 residues. Trimming cost V 4 bases and J 2 bases; bases outside gene matches: 4.

The chain employs TRBV6-1 and TRBJ2-1; 8 nucleotides agree with TRBD1. V shed 5 bases, J shed 2 bases, and the junction held 2 bases outside the gene matches. Germline CDR1 is MNHNS and CDR2 is SASEGT. The length of the CDR3 is 14 residues. Written as DNA, the CDR3 is TGTGCCAGCAGTCAGGGGGCCCCCTACAATGAGCAGTTCTTC. It is translated as CASSQGAPYNEQFF.

The chain links TRBV19 to TRBJ1-2, with 11 bases fitting TRBD1. V shed 3 bases, J shed 8 bases, and the junction held 11 bases outside the gene matches. The length of the CDR3 is 16 residues. The germline V gene has CDR1 LNHDA and CDR2 SQIVND (reference sequence). The CDR3 protein is CASSIWTGGAPLGYTF. Written as DNA, the CDR3 is TGTGCCAGTAGTATCTGGACAGGGGGCGCTCCCTTAGGCTACACCTTC.

The chain has TRBV5-1 and TRBJ2-2, with 7 bases lining up with TRBD1. V lost 0 bases and J lost 0; bases outside the gene matches: 5. The CDR3 is made up of 17 amino acids. Germline V gives CDR1 SGHRS, CDR2 YFSETQ. The CDR3 DNA is TGCGCCAGCAGCTTGGTCCCAGGGGGATCGAACACCGGGGAGCTGTTTTTT. It is translated as CASSLVPGGSNTGELFF.

This rearrangement joins TRBV11-3 to TRBJ2-1; no clear D gene. The CDR3 totals 14 residues. The V gene's germline CDR1 is SGHNT and CDR2 YENEEA. Trimming shortened V by 8 bases and J by 6 bases, and 17 bases separated the two germline ends. In nucleotides, the CDR3 is TGTGCCAGCGGTGGGTCGTCGGCTTCCAATGAGCAGTTCTTC. It is translated as CASGGSSASNEQFF.

The V gene is TRBV5-1, the J gene TRBJ2-1, with 7 bases aligning to TRBD1. The CDR3 totals 14 residues. V gave up 3 bases and J gave up 7 bases; unmatched junction bases: 7. Per the germline V gene, CDR1 is SGHRS and CDR2 is YFSETQ. In DNA form, the CDR3 reads TGCGCCAGCAGCTCCCAGGGGGACCAGAATGAGCAGTTCTTC. Protein product: CASSSQGDQNEQFF. The entire variable domain, with the rest obtained from reference TRBV5-1 and TRBJ2-1, is as follows: KAGVTQTPRYLIKTRGQQVTLSCSPISGHRSVSWYQQTPGQGLQFLFEYFSETQRNKGNFPGRFSGRQFSNSRSEMNVSTLELGDSALYLCASSSQGDQNEQFFGPGTRLTVL.

This clone appeared once. The rearrangement links TRBV28 to TRBJ1-4; D is unclear. CDR1 MDHEN and CDR2 SYDVKM come from the germline V gene. Deletions cut 2 bases from V and 3 bases from J, with 10 bases between. This CDR3 region has 15 residues. CDR3 sequence reads: CASSLRWQPNEKLFF. The CDR3 region has the DNA TGTGCCAGCAGTTTACGGTGGCAGCCTAATGAAAAACTGTTTTTT.

This clone was recorded a few times. The chain uses TRBV25-1 and TRBJ2-5; possibly TRBD1 or TRBD2 for D (5 bases each). CDR3 length: 16 amino acids. Germline V CDR1 and CDR2: MGHDK, SYGVNS. V gave up 4 bases and J gave up 2 bases, with 17 bases separating them. The DNA of the CDR3 is TGTGCCAGCAGTGCCCTCCGGGACGCCGGGCAAGAGACCCAGTACTTC. Its translation: CASSALRDAGQETQYF.

J is TRBJ2-2 and V is TRBV11-2; the D gene could be TRBD1 or TRBD2 (5 bases each). This CDR3 region has 14 residues. V was clipped by 5 bases and J by 2 bases, with 9 bases between them. Germline V lookup: CDR1 SGHAT, CDR2 FQNNGV. The CDR3 DNA sequence: TGTGCCAGCAGCCGGGGCATCAACACCGGGGAGCTGTTTTTT. It translates to CASSRGINTGELFF.

Comments on this clone: Other DNA sequences in the same sample also yield this CDR3. V is TRBV5-1 and J is TRBJ2-1, with TRBD2 identical over 10 bases. The CDR3 totals 15 residues. After removal of 0 bases from V and 5 bases from J, the junction contained 2 bases not matched to a gene. The germline gives CDR1 SGHRS, CDR2 YFSETQ. Written as DNA, the CDR3 is TGCGCCAGCAGCTTGGGACTAGCGGGCCACAATGAGCAGTTCTTC. Its protein product is CASSLGLAGHNEQFF.

On this clone itself: Since a much larger clone is just one base distant, this may be a read error. The sample contains more than one DNA sequence encoding this CDR3. The rearrangement uses TRBV30 and TRBJ1-2; D remains unclear. The CDR3 runs to 13 residues. Between the trimmed V and J ends, which lost 4 bases and 0 bases, there was a span of 9 bases. CDR1 is GTSNPN, CDR2 SVGIG, per germline (reference sequence). CDR3 DNA: TGTGCCTGGATTGGTAGTCCTAACTATGGCTACACCTTC. Amino acids: CAWIGSPNYGYTF.